The 17 T cell receptor beta chains in this list originate from one sample, sequenced in a study of blood T cell repertoires in COVID-19 (TCRdb year 2020). The library relied on the immunoSEQ multiplex PCR assay. Entries here come from immuneACCESS through TCRdb and include only in-frame sequences with V and J called. Some clones fail to appear in such tables; in the studies checked, an unresolved V gene covers under half of the shortfall, and the cause of the remainder is unknown. The sample table records some 240,000 clones; approximately 89% of these occur just once. Around 3% of the sample lies in the top ten. The sample taken for sequencing was PBMCs or T cells enriched from blood (not recorded which). Receptor source: a woman between 40 and 55 years old who had been exposed to COVID-19.

This clone was recorded once. The J gene is TRBJ2-4, the V gene TRBV10-3, with D possibly being TRBD1 (7 bases). The CDR3 has 16 residues. From germline, CDR1 is ENHRY and CDR2 SYGVKD. V lost 2 bases and J 7 bases, leaving 18 bases between the germline ends. In DNA, the CDR3 is TGTGCCATCAGTGAGCCAGACAGGGTTGGAGGGAACATTCAGTACTTC. Residues: CAISEPDRVGGNIQYF.

This sequence joins TRBV10-3 and TRBJ1-3; tentatively, D is TRBD1 (6 bases). In germline, CDR1 is ENHRY, CDR2 SYGVKD. V lost 11 bases and J 3 bases, leaving 14 bases between the germline ends. The CDR3 has 13 amino acids. This CDR3 is CAGGGARGNTIYF. The CDR3 bases are TGTGCCGGTGGGGGGGCGCGTGGAAACACCATATATTTT.

This clone occurred a few times. The rearrangement joins TRBV27 to TRBJ1-1; 7 nucleotides line up with TRBD1. The J segment lost 2 bases and the V segment lost 6 bases, leaving 6 bases of the junction unmatched. There are 14 residues in the CDR3. The germline V gene has CDR1 MNHEY and CDR2 SMNVEV (reference sequence). The CDR3 DNA reads TGTGCCAGCAGCTCCTGGGACAGAAACACTGAAGCTTTCTTT. It yields the protein CASSSWDRNTEAFF.

As concerns this clone: The junction departs from the called germline gene at one end, perhaps through a read error. The chain joins TRBV5-1 to TRBJ2-2, with D hard to call. This CDR3 is 15 amino acids long. CDR1 and CDR2 from the germline V gene are SGHRS and YFSETQ. CDR3 sequence: CASSPQVRHTGELFF. The DNA of the CDR3 is TGTGCCAGCAGCCCCCAGGTCAGGCACACCGGGGAGCTGTTTTTT.

The rearrangement links TRBV24-1 to TRBJ2-1; 13 positions agree with TRBD2. The J segment lost 6 bases and the V segment lost 3 bases, leaving 13 bases of the junction unmatched. This CDR3 has 19 residues. Germline values: CDR1 KGHDR, CDR2 SFDVKD. The CDR3, as DNA: TGTGCCACCAGTGATCCAACCGGGACTAGCGGGGAAACTACCAATGAGCAGTTCTTC. The encoded protein is CATSDPTGTSGETTNEQFF.

This sequence joins TRBV28 and TRBJ2-7; no reliable D call. Germline lookup yields CDR1 MDHEN and CDR2 SYDVKM. Trimming stripped 5 bases from V and 5 bases from J, with 13 bases between. The CDR3 is made up of 13 amino acids. CDR3 nucleotide sequence: TGTGCCAGCAGTAATGACGTCCGGGACGAGCAGTACTTC. It yields the protein CASSNDVRDEQYF.

This chain joins TRBV7-9 and TRBJ1-6; D might be TRBD1 (5 bases). Trimming took 1 base from V and 4 from J, leaving 5 bases between them. The CDR3 has 14 amino acids. The V gene's germline CDR1 is SEHNR and CDR2 FQNEAQ (reference sequence). The CDR3 DNA sequence: TGTGCCAGCAGCTTAGAGGGGTATAATTCACCCCTCCACTTT. This codes for CASSLEGYNSPLHF.

The J gene is TRBJ2-1, the V gene TRBV11-2; 8 nucleotides align to TRBD2. This CDR3 is built from 17 residues. J was trimmed by 4 bases and V by 0 bases; bases with no gene match: 8. In germline, CDR1 is SGHAT, CDR2 FQNNGV. CDR3 sequence reads: CASSLDVASGYYNEQFF. DNA of the CDR3: TGTGCCAGCAGCTTAGATGTCGCTAGCGGGTATTACAATGAGCAGTTCTTC. The full variable domain, in which reference TRBV11-2 and TRBJ2-1 provide the parts outside the CDR3, is EAGVAQSPRYKIIEKRQSVAFWCNPISGHATLYWYQQILGQGPKLLIQFQNNGVVDDSQLPKDRFSAERLKGVDSTLKIQPAKLEDSAVYLCASSLDVASGYYNEQFFGPGTRLTVL.

The chain joins TRBV3-1 (or the pseudogene TRBV3-2) to TRBJ1-1, with TRBD1 identical over 9 bases. CDR3 length: 15 amino acids. Germline CDR1 reads LGHDT; CDR2 reads YNNKEL (reference sequence). Losses at the gene ends were 4 bases for V and 4 bases for J; bases not matched to a gene: 7. CDR3: CASSPSQGAFTEAFF. In DNA form, the CDR3 reads TGTGCCAGCAGCCCATCACAGGGGGCGTTCACTGAAGCTTTCTTT.

This chain links TRBV28 with TRBJ1-5; unclear D gene. Deletions cut 5 bases from V and 6 bases from J, with 14 bases between. The CDR3 is made up of 14 amino acids. Germline CDR1 and CDR2: MDHEN and SYDVKM. DNA for the CDR3: TGTGCCAGCAGTCCTCAGCGCGGGGTTCAGCCCCAGCATTTT. Translated: CASSPQRGVQPQHF.

This chain joins TRBV24-1 and TRBJ2-2; TRBD2 agrees at 7 bases. The CDR3 has 16 residues. CDR1 and CDR2 (germline): KGHDR, SFDVKD. The ends lost 3 bases at V and 2 bases at J; junction bases unmatched: 5. Here the CDR3 reads CATSDQKRGNTGELFF. CDR3 sequence (DNA): TGTGCCACCAGTGATCAGAAGCGGGGCAACACCGGGGAGCTGTTTTTT.

This clone was seen a handful of times. This chain links TRBV4-1 with TRBJ2-2; 10 positions match TRBD2. J gave up 1 base and V 3 bases, and 5 bases lay outside the gene matches. Germline CDR1 reads MGHRA; CDR2 reads YSYEKL. The CDR3 consists of 17 residues. CDR3: CASSQSASGRNTGELFF. The CDR3 DNA sequence: TGCGCCAGCAGCCAGTCTGCTAGCGGGAGGAACACCGGGGAGCTGTTTTTT.

The rearrangement links TRBV7-6 to TRBJ2-3, with TRBD2 identical over 9 bases. Germline V gives CDR1 SGHVS, CDR2 FNYEAQ. This CDR3 is built from 17 residues. Trimming cost V 4 bases and J 4 bases; bases outside gene matches: 12. CDR3 sequence: CASSSRGSGRDSDTQYF. The CDR3 nucleotides are TGTGCCAGCAGCTCCCGCGGTAGCGGGAGAGATTCAGATACGCAGTATTTT.

The chain is built from TRBV5-1 and TRBJ2-1; 9 nucleotides line up with TRBD2. This CDR3 comprises 13 residues. The V and J ends lost 4 bases and 10 bases, in that order; junction bases with no gene match: 6. Germline V lookup: CDR1 SGHRS, CDR2 YFSETQ. The CDR3 sequence: CASSHPTSGEQFF. DNA for the CDR3: TGCGCCAGCAGCCACCCGACTAGCGGAGAGCAGTTCTTC.

This clone has only a few counts. This sequence joins TRBV28 and TRBJ2-7, with 7 bases aligning to TRBD1. Germline CDR1 reads MDHEN; CDR2 reads SYDVKM. CDR3 length: 17 residues. The trim removed 2 bases at V and 3 bases at J, leaving 13 bases unmatched. DNA for the CDR3: TGTGCCAGCAGTTTAAGGACAGGCAGGTACCTCTACTACGAGCAGTACTTC. Encoded protein: CASSLRTGRYLYYEQYF.

This sequence joins TRBV19 and TRBJ1-3, with D possibly matching TRBD1 (6 bases). The CDR3 runs 16 residues. The ends were cut back, 9 bases at V and 0 bases at J, with 18 bases in the middle. Germline lookup yields CDR1 LNHDA and CDR2 SQIVND (reference sequence). In DNA form, the CDR3 reads TGTGCCAGCCGGGACGCGGACAGATTCTCTGGAAACACCATATATTTT. It yields the protein CASRDADRFSGNTIYF.

This sequence joins TRBV28 and TRBJ1-5; TRBD1 matches 8 bases. V shed 11 bases and J 3 bases; nucleotides not matched to a gene: 9. CDR3 length equals 14 residues. The germline gives CDR1 MDHEN, CDR2 SYDVKM. CDR3 sequence reads: CALRGQNPNQPQHF. The CDR3 bases are TGTGCCCTCAGGGGGCAGAACCCCAATCAGCCCCAGCATTTT.